The present entry profiles one T cell receptor (beta chain) with its context. TCRdb re-called the 5' RACE reads; one entry per CDR3 protein, DNA not given. The table counts approximately 380,000 distinct CDR3 sequences; around 4.9% lies in the top ten. These data belong to a study of T cells expressing NK-cell markers. The CDR3 runs 16 residues. From germline, CDR1 is LGHNA and CDR2 YNFKEQ. The receptor was derived from a man between 18 and 69 years old in good health. The specimen sequenced was blood T cells: a sorted CD56 or NKG2C T cell subset, CD4+ or CD8+ T cells, or bulk PBMC T cells (not recorded which). This chain links TRBV4-2 with TRBJ1-2; TCRdb's D gene call, TRBD1, goes unchecked for lack of DNA. The CDR3 protein is CASSQDPRGQGYGYTF.